The 11 T cell receptor beta chains below were found in one sample sequenced in a study of T cell responses to AZD1222 COVID-19 vaccine. Generated by immunoSEQ multiplex PCR, the TCRdb table keeps only in-frame clones and is missing some. The data show under 90,000 clones, 80% to 90% seen once. The input for sequencing was peripheral blood, taken 28 days after the second AZD1222 dose. The receptors were sampled from an adult who received the AZD1222 COVID-19 vaccine.

V usage is TRBV12-3 or TRBV12-4 and J usage is TRBJ2-3, with D hard to call. Between the trimmed V and J ends, which lost 5 bases and 3 bases, there was a span of 9 bases. This CDR3 has 13 amino acids. The CDR3 spells CASSRVNTDTQYF. The CDR3 DNA reads as TGTGCCAGCAGTCGGGTTAATACAGATACGCAGTATTTT.

V usage is TRBV12-3 or TRBV12-4 and J usage is TRBJ1-4, with D maybe TRBD1 (5 bases). The CDR3 sequence is 13 residues long. Trimming cost V 2 bases and J 7 bases, with 8 bases left between them. The CDR3 loop is CASSLNGGEKLFF. CDR3 DNA: TGTGCCAGCAGTTTAAACGGGGGTGAAAAACTGTTTTTT.

V and J are TRBV30 and TRBJ2-2; D unclear. Germline CDR1 is GTSNPN and CDR2 is SVGIG (reference sequence). This CDR3 has 14 residues. V was shortened by 4 bases and J by 0 bases, with 9 bases between the two germline ends. This CDR3 reads CAWNRQANTGELFF. The CDR3, as DNA: TGTGCCTGGAATCGGCAGGCGAACACCGGGGAGCTGTTTTTT.

This clone was seen a handful of times. The chain recombines TRBV30 with TRBJ1-1, with D maybe TRBD1 (6 bases). The CDR3 is 14 amino acids. Germline CDR1 GTSNPN, CDR2 SVGIG (reference sequence). Deletions cut 5 bases from V and 4 bases from J, with 17 bases between. In nucleotides, the CDR3 is TGTGCCTGGCATTCAGGGGAGGGGACCACTGAAGCTTTCTTT. Encoded protein: CAWHSGEGTTEAFF.

The CDR3 here is CASSQGRELFF. The CDR3 region has the DNA TGTGCCAGCAGCCAAGGTCGTGAACTGTTTTTT. V usage is TRBV3-1 (or the pseudogene TRBV3-2) and J usage is TRBJ1-4; D is unresolved. The germline V and J ends were trimmed by 1 base and 12 bases, with 6 bases remaining between them. Germline CDR1 is LGHDT and CDR2 is YNNKEL (reference sequence). There are 11 residues in the CDR3.

DNA for the CDR3: TGTGCCAGCAGTCCGGGACAGGGTCTCGAGCAGTACTTC. Translated: CASSPGQGLEQYF. The chain uses TRBV4-2 and TRBJ2-7, with 9 positions matching TRBD1. CDR1 is LGHNA, CDR2 YNFKEQ, per germline. J lost 6 bases, V lost 6 bases, and 6 bases had no gene match. CDR3 size: 13 residues.

This clone was observed a single time. V gene TRBV10-2 combines with J gene TRBJ2-7; 10 bases are a match to TRBD1. The CDR3 runs 14 residues. Germline V gives CDR1 WSHSY, CDR2 SAAADI. V trimming: 8 bases; J trimming: 2 bases; junction bases outside the gene matches: 6. CDR3 nucleotide sequence: TGCGCCAGCGAAGGGACAGGGGTAACCTACGAGCAGTACTTC. It yields the protein CASEGTGVTYEQYF.

The V gene is TRBV2, the J gene TRBJ1-6; D is perhaps TRBD1 (5 bases). Germline V lookup: CDR1 SNHLY, CDR2 FYNNEI. The CDR3 is 15 amino acids. V lost 6 bases and J 3 bases, leaving 12 bases between the germline ends. This CDR3 reads CASRRRDDYNSPLHF. Written as DNA, the CDR3 is TGTGCCAGCAGAAGACGGGACGACTATAATTCACCCCTCCACTTT.

The chain joins TRBV4-1 to TRBJ1-6; tentative D call: TRBD1 (5 bases). Germline V gene data show CDR1 as MGHRA and CDR2 as YSYEKL. The ends were cut back, 6 bases at V and 7 bases at J, with 13 bases in the middle. The CDR3 has 14 amino acids. CDR3 loop: CASRDHGANSPLHF. DNA for the CDR3: TGCGCCAGCAGGGATCACGGGGCCAATTCACCCCTCCACTTT.

The CDR3 sequence is CASSRTGTGANFGELFF. Written as DNA, the CDR3 is TGTGCCAGCTCAAGAACCGGGACAGGAGCAAATTTCGGGGAGCTGTTTTTT. V usage is TRBV18 and J usage is TRBJ2-2; 8 bases agree with TRBD1. Germline V gene data show CDR1 as KGHSH and CDR2 as LQKENI. The CDR3 extends over 17 amino acids. With V trimmed by 5 bases and J by 7 bases, 15 bases remained unmatched.

This chain uses TRBV18 with TRBJ2-1; perhaps D is TRBD1 or TRBD2 (6 bases each). The germline CDR1 and CDR2 sequences are KGHSH and LQKENI. This CDR3 is built from 16 residues. V dropped 4 bases and J dropped 1 base, with 14 bases sitting between them. The DNA for the CDR3 is TGTGCCAGCTCACTGGCTGGGGGGCCATCCTACAATGAGCAGTTCTTC. It is translated as CASSLAGGPSYNEQFF.